The 29 T cell receptor beta chains below come from one sample, sequenced in a study of blood T cell repertoires in COVID-19. TCRdb's table, derived via immunoSEQ multiplex PCR, lists solely in-frame clones and lacks some. Of 330,000 or so clones listed, roughly 90% are singletons. Sequencing was performed on peripheral blood. All receptors derive from a man aged 25-40 years with COVID-19, enrolled during active disease.

V gene TRBV5-6 combines with J gene TRBJ2-3; TRBD2 matches at 8 bases. V lost 3 bases to trimming and J lost 0 bases; unmatched junction nucleotides: 6. In germline, CDR1 is SGHDT, CDR2 YYEEEE. This CDR3 region has 16 residues. CDR3 nucleotides: TGTGCCAGCAGCTCCTTAGCGGGGCCTAGCACAGATACGCAGTATTTT. It translates to CASSSLAGPSTDTQYF.

The chain links TRBV6-5 to TRBJ1-4; perhaps TRBD1 as D (5 bases). The ends were cut back, 2 bases at V and 8 bases at J, with 9 bases in the middle. The V gene's germline CDR1 is MNHEY and CDR2 SVGAGI. There are 13 residues in the CDR3. The CDR3 DNA is TGTGCCAGCAGTTACGGGGCAGGGGAAAAACTGTTTTTT. Translated: CASSYGAGEKLFF.

The J gene is TRBJ2-2, the V gene TRBV5-4; TRBD1 agrees at 7 bases. This CDR3 spans 16 amino acids. Per the germline V gene, CDR1 is SGHNT and CDR2 is YYREEE (reference sequence). The ends lost 1 base at V and 3 bases at J; junction bases unmatched: 6. The CDR3 DNA reads TGTGCCAGCAGCTTGAACCCGGGGACAGACACCGGGGAGCTGTTTTTT. As protein: CASSLNPGTDTGELFF.

This chain joins TRBV18 and TRBJ1-6, with D perhaps TRBD1 (5 bases). V was pared by 4 bases and J by 6 bases, with 13 bases between. Per the germline V gene, CDR1 is KGHSH and CDR2 is LQKENI. CDR3 length: 15 residues. The CDR3 region is CASSQPGLVNSPLHF. CDR3 nucleotides: TGTGCCAGCTCACAACCGGGACTCGTTAATTCACCCCTCCACTTT.

This clone was observed a handful of times. The sample carries other DNA sequences with the same CDR3. The chain recombines TRBV18 with TRBJ1-2; D is undetermined. The germline V gene encodes CDR1 KGHSH and CDR2 LQKENI. The CDR3 length is 13 residues. The ends were cut back, 3 bases at V and 3 bases at J, with 8 bases in the middle. The CDR3 loop reads CASSPDTDYGYTF. Written as DNA, the CDR3 is TGTGCCAGCTCACCCGACACGGACTATGGCTACACCTTC.

The chain links TRBV6-5 to TRBJ1-2; 7 bases agree with TRBD1. Germline CDR1 is MNHEY and CDR2 is SVGAGI. CDR3 length: 13 residues. V dropped 2 bases and J dropped 9; count of bases not matched to a gene: 6. The CDR3 reads CASSYRTGVSYTF. CDR3 sequence (DNA): TGTGCCAGCAGTTACCGGACAGGTGTGAGCTACACCTTC.

This chain uses TRBV6-6 with TRBJ1-3; D is undetermined. CDR3 length: 15 amino acids. Germline CDR1 and CDR2: MNHNY and SVGAGI (reference sequence). V was trimmed by 2 bases and J by 0 bases, leaving 8 bases between them. CDR3 coding DNA: TGTGCCAGCAGTTACGGCGGCCTCTCTGGAAACACCATATATTTT. Its translation is CASSYGGLSGNTIYF.

The chain couples TRBV5-1 to TRBJ2-7, with D maybe TRBD1 (5 bases). The CDR3 runs 14 residues. Between the trimmed V and J ends, which lost 0 bases and 4 bases, there was a span of 11 bases. Germline assignment: CDR1 SGHRS and CDR2 YFSETQ. CDR3 nucleotides: TGCGCCAGCAGCTTGGCAAGGGGAACTTACGAGCAGTACTTC. Its translation is CASSLARGTYEQYF. The entire variable domain, with the rest obtained from reference TRBV5-1 and TRBJ2-7, is as follows: KAGVTQTPRYLIKTRGQQVTLSCSPISGHRSVSWYQQTPGQGLQFLFEYFSETQRNKGNFPGRFSGRQFSNSRSEMNVSTLELGDSALYLCASSLARGTYEQYFGPGTRLTVT.

The CDR3 is CASSQDTGTRSYEQYF. Written as DNA, the CDR3 is TGTGCCAGCAGCCAAGATACAGGGACCCGCTCCTACGAGCAGTACTTC. The chain is built from TRBV4-2 and TRBJ2-7, with D possibly being TRBD1 (6 bases). The CDR3 runs to 16 residues. Germline V CDR1 and CDR2: LGHNA, YNFKEQ. Trimming pared 0 bases from V and 0 bases from J, leaving 12 bases between.

This chain links TRBV11-1 with TRBJ2-5; a possible D gene is TRBD2 (6 bases). Trimming removed 5 bases at V and 4 bases at J, with 17 bases between. Germline loops: CDR1 SGHAT, CDR2 FQDESV (reference sequence). The CDR3 spans 15 residues. CDR3: CASSDGTGVGETQYF. The CDR3 DNA is TGTGCCAGCAGCGATGGGACTGGGGTGGGAGAGACCCAGTACTTC. Drawing the rest from reference TRBV11-1 and TRBJ2-5, the complete variable domain is EAEVAQSPRYKITEKSQAVAFWCDPISGHATLYWYRQILGQGPELLVQFQDESVVDDSQLPKDRFSAERLKGVDSTLKIQPAELGDSAMYLCASSDGTGVGETQYFGPGTRLLVL.

In this sample, this clone turned up once. V and J are TRBV7-3 and TRBJ1-2, with D perhaps matching TRBD1 (5 bases). Germline V gene lookup returns CDR1 SGHTA and CDR2 FQGTGA. The CDR3 covers 14 residues. V was trimmed by 1 base and J by 2 bases, leaving 8 bases between them. The CDR3 sequence: CASSLSGGNYGYTF. The CDR3 DNA reads as TGTGCCAGCAGCTTAAGTGGGGGGAACTATGGCTACACCTTC.

The chain has TRBV7-3 and TRBJ2-3; 10 bases agree with TRBD1. The germline V gene has CDR1 SGHTA and CDR2 FQGTGA. The CDR3 length is 17 residues. V shed 5 bases, J shed 5 bases, and the junction held 13 bases outside the gene matches. CDR3 nucleotide sequence: TGTGCCAGCAGCCCCCAACCAAGGACAGGGGGGAGAGATACGCAGTATTTT. Translated, it gives CASSPQPRTGGRDTQYF.

This sequence joins TRBV29-1 and TRBJ2-3, with unresolved D. Germline V gene lookup returns CDR1 SQVTM and CDR2 ANQGSEA. Trimming removed 6 bases from V and 5 bases from J, with 9 bases in between. This CDR3 comprises 11 residues. CDR3 region: CSVMQVDTQYF. CDR3 DNA sequence: TGCAGCGTCATGCAGGTAGATACGCAGTATTTT.

This chain uses TRBV19 with TRBJ2-1, with 8 positions matching TRBD2. Germline V gene lookup returns CDR1 LNHDA and CDR2 SQIVND (reference sequence). V lost 10 bases and J lost 3; bases outside the gene matches: 5. This CDR3 is built from 13 residues. The DNA for the CDR3 is TGTGCCACCGCGGGGGGAGTCTACAATGAGCAGTTCTTC. The encoded protein is CATAGGVYNEQFF.

V gene TRBV6-8 combines with J gene TRBJ2-2; TRBD2 aligns across 12 bases. The ends lost 3 bases at V and 6 bases at J; junction bases unmatched: 8. CDR3 length equals 17 residues. Per the germline V gene, CDR1 is MNHGY and CDR2 is SAAAGT. The CDR3 is CASSYRTSGKGAGELFF. CDR3 nucleotides: TGTGCCAGCAGTTATCGGACTAGCGGGAAAGGTGCCGGGGAGCTGTTTTTT.

The gene calls are TRBV6-2 or TRBV6-3 and TRBJ1-6; D is unclear. With 6 bases removed from V and 2 bases from J, the gap between germline ends came to 17 bases. The CDR3 covers 17 residues. Germline V lookup: CDR1 MNHEY, CDR2 SVGEGT. CDR3 nucleotide sequence: TGTGCCAGCAGCTCCGGAGGGTCTAGTACCTATAATTCACCCCTCCACTTT. It is translated as CASSSGGSSTYNSPLHF.

The chain couples TRBV11-3 to TRBJ1-1; D gene unclear. The CDR3 length is 14 residues. Trimming left V 1 base short and J 8 bases short, with 14 bases between. Germline CDR1 reads SGHNT; CDR2 reads YENEEA. In nucleotides, the CDR3 is TGTGCCAGCAGCTTAGGTTCGGGAGCTGAAGAAGCTTTCTTT. This sequence encodes CASSLGSGAEEAFF.

This CDR3 is CASTTLARGPIWRTGELFF. The CDR3 nucleotides read TGTGCCAGTACCACCCTGGCCAGGGGCCCTATATGGAGGACCGGGGAGCTGTTTTTT. V and J are TRBV19 and TRBJ2-2; D is perhaps TRBD1 (6 bases). Germline V CDR1 and CDR2: LNHDA, SQIVND (reference sequence). V lost 7 bases to trimming and J lost 5 bases, with 29 bases between them. The CDR3 has 19 amino acids.

The chain joins TRBV3-1 (or the pseudogene TRBV3-2) to TRBJ2-7; TRBD1 is a possible D gene (6 bases). The V gene lost 5 bases and the J gene lost 6 bases, with 20 bases spanning the gap. The germline V gene encodes CDR1 LGHDT and CDR2 YNNKEL (reference sequence). The CDR3 covers 15 residues. CDR3 DNA sequence: TGTGCCAGCAGCGCCCCCGGTTCAGGGGTGGTCGAGCAGTACTTC. It codes for CASSAPGSGVVEQYF.

The chain recombines TRBV9 with TRBJ2-2, with no clear D. Germline CDR1 and CDR2: SGDLS and YYNGEE. Trimming took off 0 bases at V and 5 bases at J, with 5 bases between the two ends. This CDR3 region has 13 residues. The CDR3 bases are TGTGCCAGCAGCGTAGATCAAACCGGGGAGCTGTTTTTT. Residues: CASSVDQTGELFF. The full variable domain, with the rest looked up from reference TRBV9 and TRBJ2-2, is DSGVTQTPKHLITATGQRVTLRCSPRSGDLSVYWYQQSLDQGLQFLIQYYNGEERAKGNILERFSAQQFPDLHSELNLSSLELGDSALYFCASSVDQTGELFFGEGSRLTVL.

The gene calls are TRBV24-1 and TRBJ1-2; D might be TRBD1 (6 bases). The CDR3 extends over 15 amino acids. Germline assignment: CDR1 KGHDR and CDR2 SFDVKD. V gave up 7 bases and J gave up 2 bases, with 16 bases separating them. The CDR3 region is CATRSGQSLNYGYTF. CDR3 DNA: TGTGCCACCAGATCTGGACAGTCCTTGAACTATGGCTACACCTTC.

J is TRBJ2-1 and V is TRBV7-9; a possible D gene is TRBD2 (6 bases). V lost 0 bases to trimming and J lost 0 bases, with 9 bases between them. Germline V gene sequence: CDR1 SEHNR, CDR2 FQNEAQ (reference sequence). CDR3 length equals 16 residues. CDR3 nucleotides: TGTGCCAGCAGCTTAGCCAAGGAGGGCTCCTACAATGAGCAGTTCTTC. It encodes CASSLAKEGSYNEQFF.

This chain links TRBV6-6 with TRBJ2-4, with TRBD1 identical over 11 bases. Losses at the gene ends were 6 bases for V and 6 bases for J; bases not matched to a gene: 22. The CDR3 spans 20 residues. The V gene's germline CDR1 is MNHNY and CDR2 SVGAGI (reference sequence). The CDR3 loop reads CASSGGQGASMGFNLNIQYF. DNA of the CDR3: TGTGCCAGCAGCGGTGGACAGGGGGCGTCTATGGGGTTTAACTTAAACATTCAGTACTTC.

Here the CDR3 DNA reads TGTGCTAGTGGTTTGGGCGTACCGTCTTACGAGCAGTACTTC. This encodes CASGLGVPSYEQYF. The V call is TRBV12-5, the J call TRBJ2-7; no reliable D call. Germline V lookup: CDR1 LGHNT, CDR2 FRNRAP. The CDR3 sequence is 14 residues long. Trimming left V 1 base short and J 4 bases short, with 11 bases between.

The genes are TRBV5-1 and TRBJ2-7, with D unclear. V was clipped by 4 bases and J by 5 bases, with 13 bases between them. Germline values: CDR1 SGHRS, CDR2 YFSETQ. This CDR3 spans 13 amino acids. The CDR3 here is CASSLPPEDEQYF. The CDR3 DNA is TGCGCCAGCAGCCTCCCCCCTGAGGACGAGCAGTACTTC.

In nucleotides, the CDR3 is TGCGCCAGCAGCAACGGACAGGGGAAAGAGACCCAGTACTTC. It yields the protein CASSNGQGKETQYF. The chain is built from TRBV5-1 and TRBJ2-5; 9 bases are shared with TRBD1. This CDR3 is 14 amino acids long. Trimming at V came to 4 bases and at J to 3 bases, leaving 4 bases not matched to a gene. The V gene's germline CDR1 is SGHRS and CDR2 YFSETQ.

The gene calls are TRBV27 and TRBJ2-7; 7 bases match TRBD2. Trimming took 3 bases from V and 3 from J; bases not matched to a gene: 5. The CDR3 contains 14 residues. Germline V gene lookup returns CDR1 MNHEY and CDR2 SMNVEV (reference sequence). CDR3 in amino acids: CASSFREAFYEQYF. DNA of the CDR3: TGTGCCAGCAGTTTCCGGGAGGCCTTCTACGAGCAGTACTTC.

The rearrangement joins TRBV19 to TRBJ2-1, with D possibly matching TRBD1 (5 bases). The germline V gene has CDR1 LNHDA and CDR2 SQIVND (reference sequence). Trimming cost V 2 bases and J 5 bases, with 7 bases left between them. The CDR3 extends over 13 amino acids. CDR3 in DNA: TGTGCCAGTAGTATAAGCAGGGACAATGAGCAGTTCTTC. Its translation: CASSISRDNEQFF.

CDR3 sequence reads: CASSLAGGSSYEQYF. CDR3 sequence (DNA): TGTGCCAGCAGCTTAGCAGGGGGAAGCTCCTACGAGCAGTACTTC. The chain combines TRBV7-8 with TRBJ2-7; possibly TRBD1 for D (6 bases). The CDR3 is 15 amino acids. V lost 0 bases and J lost 0, with 9 bases in between. Looked up from germline, CDR1 is SGHVS and CDR2 is FQNEAQ.